The clone carrying this T cell receptor beta chain was recorded at least ten times. Its antigen is unknown. Researchers prepared the TCRbeta library using unique molecular identifiers, the study reports. TCRdb re-called the PCR reads through MiXCR, storing one row per CDR3 protein. The table has about 300,000 distinct CDR3 sequences, about 9.5% seen once; the top ten hold less than 8%. The CDR3 runs 14 residues. Unmatched junction bases numbered 6, after V lost 5 bases and J lost 7 bases. This record belongs to a study of T-cell reconstitution after alpha-beta-depleted transplantation in children. Whole-study findings and limits: Surviving recipient T cells and intrathymic progenitors accounted for some patients' high TCRbeta diversity at day 60. About two months after transplant, alpha-beta T cells reportedly came from several hundred expanded graft clones.

This clonotype originated in a boy less than two years old with acute myeloid leukemia, due to receive a stem cell transplant. Sequences were derived from PBMCs, sampled before TCRalphabeta/CD19-depleted stem cell transplant. The chain recombines TRBV12-3 or TRBV12-4 with TRBJ2-4; 9 bases are a match to TRBD1. The chain's CDR3 is CASSPGTGNNIQYF. DNA for the CDR3: TGTGCCAGCAGTCCGGGGACAGGGAACAACATTCAGTACTTC.